A selection of T cell receptor beta chains follows, all from one sample in a study of blood T cell repertoires in COVID-19. Produced via immunoSEQ multiplex PCR; TCRdb's table is partial and in-frame only. The sample comprises about 100,000 clones, 90% of which are singletons, and 5% to 5.5% rests with the top ten. Sequencing was carried out using peripheral blood. These receptors were collected from a man between 50 and 59 years old with acute or convalescent COVID-19. Both conserved end residues are part of each CDR3. D genes are given only for firm matches. Not every row has a clone size; where given, it reads once, few, many or a size class.

>TRBV4-3|TRBJ2-1|NA|NA
TGCGCCAGCAGCCAAGAGTCGCGGGGCGGCCATGAGCAGTTCTTC
CASSQESRGGHEQFF
>TRBV4-3|TRBJ2-5|NA|NA
TGCGCCAGCAGCCAAAGGTGGGCAGGGGAAGAGACCCAGTACTTC
CASSQRWAGEETQYF
>TRBV5-1|TRBJ1-1|NA|NA
TGCGCCAGCAGCTTGGTCGGCAGGGGAGCCCCTGAAGCTTTCTTT
CASSLVGRGAPEAFF
>TRBV19|TRBJ1-5|TRBD1|NA
TGTGCCAGTAGTATAGATCTTTGGGACAGGAGACGGATCAATCAGCCCCAGCATTTT
CASSIDLWDRRRINQPQHF
>TRBV29-1|TRBJ2-3|TRBD2|NA
TGCAGCGTTGAGGGGGGCTTGACATCGGGAGGGCAGACAGATACGCAGTATTTT
CSVEGGLTSGGQTDTQYF
>TRBV5-1|TRBJ2-5|TRBD1|NA
TGCGCCAGCAGCACAGGACAGGTCCTTCAAGAGACCCAGTACTTC
CASSTGQVLQETQYF
>TRBV13|TRBJ1-5|NA|NA
TGTGCCAGCAGCTTCCAGGGAGGGAATCAGCCCCAGCATTTT
CASSFQGGNQPQHF
>TRBV9|TRBJ1-5|TRBD1|NA
TGTGCCAGCAGCCCCCGGACAGGGTGGGATCAGCCCCAGCATTTT
CASSPRTGWDQPQHF
>TRBV11-3|TRBJ2-2|TRBD1|NA
TGTGCCAGCAGCGAAGGGACAGGGGGAAGGTTCCGGGAGCTGTTTTTT
CASSEGTGGRFRELFF
>TRBV9|TRBJ1-1|TRBD1|NA
TGTGCCAGCAGCCCTTGGACAGGGTTGAACACTGAAGCTTTCTTT
CASSPWTGLNTEAFF
>TRBV11-3|TRBJ2-1|NA|NA
TGTGCCAGCAGCCCGTATACGGCTACCTGGGGGGATGAGCAGTTCTTC
CASSPYTATWGDEQFF
>TRBV5-1|TRBJ1-1|NA|NA
TGCGCCGACCGGGGGATAAGAGGGCAAAGGACTGAAGCTTTCTTT
CADRGIRGQRTEAFF
>TRBV5-6|TRBJ2-5|NA|NA
TGTGCCAGCAGCTTAAGAGGGAGGGAGACCCAGTACTTC
CASSLRGRETQYF
>TRBV19|TRBJ1-2|NA|NA
TGTGCCAGTAGAGACAGCACTAACTATGGCTACACCTTC
CASRDSTNYGYTF
>TRBV7-2|TRBJ1-2|TRBD1|NA
TGTGCCAGCAGCTTAGAGAGACAGGGGGGGGTCTATGGCTACACCTTC
CASSLERQGGVYGYTF
>TRBV29-1|TRBJ1-2|NA|few
TGCAGCGTTCGGACCGGGGTTACGGGAGGATATGGCTACACCTTC
CSVRTGVTGGYGYTF
>TRBV24-1|TRBJ2-2|TRBD2|NA
TGTGCCACCAGTGATTTTCGCGGGAGGACGAACACCGGGGAGCTGTTTTTT
CATSDFRGRTNTGELFF
>TRBV19|TRBJ2-1|NA|NA
TGTGCCAGTAGCCAAACTCAGGGTTCGGGTGAGCAGTTCTTC
CASSQTQGSGEQFF
>TRBV3-1/TRBV3-2|TRBJ1-1|NA|NA
TGTGCCAGCAGCCAAGACGCAATGCGCACTGAAGCTTTCTTT
CASSQDAMRTEAFF
>TRBV7-2|TRBJ1-6|NA|NA
TGTGCCAGCAGCTTAGGACAGGCCCTTTCACCCCTCCACTTT
CASSLGQALSPLHF
>TRBV19|TRBJ1-2|NA|once
TGTGCCAGTAGTATCGGATTGCAGGGGCTTGTAGGCTACACCTTC
CASSIGLQGLVGYTF
>TRBV21-1|TRBJ2-4|NA|NA
TGTGCCAGCAGCCAGGACAGGGGGTTGGGGTTCGGAGCCAAAAACATTCAGTACTTC
CASSQDRGLGFGAKNIQYF
>TRBV9|TRBJ2-5|NA|NA
TGTGCCAGCAGCGGCACTAGTGGAGAGACCCAGTACTTC
CASSGTSGETQYF
>TRBV5-1|TRBJ2-3|TRBD1|NA
TGCGCCAGCAGCTCAGGACAGGGCCGCACAGATACGCAGTATTTT
CASSSGQGRTDTQYF
>TRBV28|TRBJ1-4|TRBD1|NA
TGTGCCAGCAGTCCTTACGCCGGGACAGGGAACGAAAAACTGTTTTTT
CASSPYAGTGNEKLFF
>TRBV3-1/TRBV3-2|TRBJ2-3|NA|NA
TGTGCCAGCAGCCTCCGGGACTTCAGCACAGATACGCAGTATTTT
CASSLRDFSTDTQYF
>TRBV3-1/TRBV3-2|TRBJ2-1|TRBD1|NA
TGTGCCAGCAGCCAGGGGACAGGGGTACCTGAGCAGTTCTTC
CASSQGTGVPEQFF
>TRBV5-1|TRBJ2-7|NA|few
TGCGCCAGCAGCTCCTGGGGGCGCGTGTCCGAGCAGTACTTC
CASSSWGRVSEQYF
>TRBV6-1|TRBJ2-5|NA|NA
TGTGCCAGCAGTGAAGGGAGCTTGCGAAAGACCCAGTACTTC
CASSEGSLRKTQYF
>TRBV11-3|TRBJ2-1|TRBD1|NA
TGTGCCAGCAGCATCCGGACAGGGCGTTTTCACAATGAGCAGTTCTTC
CASSIRTGRFHNEQFF